Following are 2 T cell receptor beta chains from one sample sequenced in a study of T cells in Graves' hyperthyroidism and ophthalmopathy. From RNA transcripts, TCR beta CDR3 regions were amplified. In the first-round RT-PCR of the TCR CDR3, the HTBI primer set was used. TCRdb independently ran MiXCR on the multiplex PCR reads; one entry per CDR3 protein. Among 600,000 to 700,000 distinct CDR3 sequences, about 45% were seen once, and the ten largest hold under 8%. Sequencing was performed on peripheral blood or thyroid tissue (not recorded which). The receptor source for this set is an adult man with Graves' disease, either hyperthyroidism or ophthalmopathy (not recorded which).

The J gene is TRBJ1-4, the V gene TRBV7-8; D possibly corresponds to TRBD1 (6 bases). CDR1 is SGHVS, CDR2 FQNEAQ, per germline. There are 15 residues in the CDR3. V was clipped by 3 bases and J by 5 bases, with 13 bases between them. The CDR3 spells CASSLGGQWNEKLFF. CDR3 coding DNA: TGTGCCAGCAGCTTGGGAGGACAGTGGAATGAAAAACTGTTTTTT.

This clonotype was counted a few times. The rearrangement uses TRBV12-3 or TRBV12-4 and TRBJ1-4; no definite D call. The length of the CDR3 is 16 residues. V dropped 1 base and J dropped 4 bases, with 13 bases sitting between them. CDR3 DNA: TGTGCCAGCAGTTTAGGGTCGCTTCAGTTTAATGAAAAACTGTTTTTT. Translation gives CASSLGSLQFNEKLFF.